This is a list of T cell receptor beta chains from one sample in a study of T-cell reconstitution after alpha-beta-depleted transplantation in children. TCRdb ran MiXCR on the PCR reads and lists one entry per CDR3 protein. The sample contains about 540,000 distinct CDR3 sequences, around 18% of which appear only once. The sequencing used PBMCs from the stem cell graft donor, collected from the stem cell graft. These receptors came from a human donor who donated a stem cell graft to a child with acute lymphoblastic leukemia. Each CDR3 is given with its conserved first and last residue. The D gene is left open where the match is weak. Clone size is not always given. Where it is, it says once, few, many or a class for expanded clones.

j_call,d_call,clone_size,v_call,cdr3_aa,cdr3_nt
TRBJ2-5,.,many,TRBV5-1,CASSTGTRFQETQYF,TGCGCCAGCAGCACCGGGACTCGCTTTCAAGAGACCCAGTACTTC
TRBJ1-1,TRBD1,.,TRBV6-1,CASSTLWTGMSTEAFF,TGTGCCAGCAGTACCTTATGGACAGGGATGAGCACTGAAGCTTTCTTT
TRBJ1-5,.,.,TRBV12-3/TRBV12-4,CASKGGSINQPQHF,TGTGCCAGCAAGGGGGGCAGTATAAATCAGCCCCAGCATTTT
TRBJ1-2,.,.,TRBV12-3/TRBV12-4,CASGGGHGHHNYGYTF,TGTGCCAGCGGAGGGGGACACGGACACCATAACTATGGCTACACCTTC
TRBJ2-1,TRBD2,.,TRBV5-1,CASADSGRGDEQFF,TGCGCCAGCGCGGACTCCGGGAGGGGGGATGAGCAGTTCTTC
TRBJ1-6,.,once,TRBV14,CASSQAAWTARNSPLHF,TGTGCCAGCAGCCAAGCGGCCTGGACAGCCAGAAATTCACCCCTCCACTTT
TRBJ1-1,.,.,TRBV12-3/TRBV12-4,CASSRSGPEAFF,TGTGCCAGCAGCCGGAGCGGGCCTGAAGCTTTCTTT
TRBJ2-2,.,few,TRBV27,CASSLQYTGELFF,TGTGCCAGCAGCCTACAGTACACCGGGGAGCTGTTTTTT
TRBJ1-6,.,few,TRBV6-1,CASRDRHSSYNSPLHF,TGTGCCAGCAGGGACCGGCACAGCTCCTATAATTCACCCCTCCACTTT
TRBJ1-5,.,.,TRBV20-1,CSARDAGTASRPQHF,TGCAGTGCTAGAGATGCCGGGACGGCCTCAAGGCCCCAGCATTTT
TRBJ2-7,.,few,TRBV29-1,CSVEVINDSYEQYF,TGCAGCGTTGAAGTCATCAACGACTCCTACGAGCAGTACTTC
TRBJ2-5,.,few,TRBV7-8,CASSLVSGAYGETQYF,TGTGCCAGCAGCTTAGTTAGTGGGGCCTATGGAGAGACCCAGTACTTC
TRBJ2-5,TRBD2,.,TRBV20-1,CSASSGRKGETQYF,TGCAGTGCTAGTAGCGGGAGAAAGGGTGAGACCCAGTACTTC
TRBJ1-5,.,.,TRBV15,CATSRDWTSQGGPQHF,TGTGCCACCAGCAGAGACTGGACATCGCAAGGGGGGCCCCAGCATTTT
TRBJ1-2,.,.,TRBV20-1,CSATNVQGEVKNYGYTF,TGCAGTGCAACGAATGTCCAGGGTGAAGTAAAGAACTATGGCTACACCTTC
TRBJ2-3,TRBD2,.,TRBV4-1,CASSRFGLAVKTSTDTQYF,TGCGCCAGCAGTCGCTTTGGACTAGCGGTTAAAACTAGCACAGATACGCAGTATTTT
TRBJ1-2,TRBD1,.,TRBV13,CASSSQGAGRYGYTF,TGTGCCAGCAGCTCCCAGGGGGCAGGGAGGTATGGCTACACCTTC
TRBJ2-3,.,few,TRBV6-5,CASSYSVAEATDTQYF,TGTGCCAGCAGTTACTCGGTAGCGGAAGCCACAGATACGCAGTATTTT
TRBJ2-1,.,few,TRBV6-5,CASSYSAGPRGEQFF,TGTGCCAGCAGTTACTCCGCGGGGCCCAGGGGCGAGCAGTTCTTC
TRBJ1-5,.,.,TRBV20-1,CSARDRGQSNQPQHF,TGCAGTGCTAGAGATCGAGGGCAGAGCAATCAGCCCCAGCATTTT
TRBJ2-1,.,.,TRBV7-8,CASSLDWGMRNEQFF,TGTGCCAGCAGCTTAGATTGGGGAATGAGGAATGAGCAGTTCTTC
TRBJ2-1,TRBD1,.,TRBV12-3/TRBV12-4,CASSFSEQGEQFF,TGTGCCAGCAGTTTTTCAGAACAGGGGGAGCAGTTCTTC
TRBJ1-1,TRBD1,few,TRBV19,CAISTGGTEAFF,TGTGCCATTTCGACAGGGGGCACTGAAGCTTTCTTT
TRBJ1-2,.,.,TRBV20-1,CSASDNYGYTF,TGCAGTGCCTCGGACAACTATGGCTACACCTTC
TRBJ2-7,TRBD1,few,TRBV19,CASSIGGQGREQYF,TGTGCCAGTAGTATAGGGGGACAGGGGCGCGAGCAGTACTTC
TRBJ2-2,.,few,TRBV5-1,CASSVVARDANTGELFF,TGCGCCAGCAGCGTTGTGGCCAGGGATGCGAACACCGGGGAGCTGTTTTTT
TRBJ1-2,.,few,TRBV5-6,CASIQQGNYGYTF,TGTGCCAGCATCCAGCAGGGGAACTATGGCTACACCTTC
TRBJ2-1,.,many,TRBV6-4,CASSDSGPEGEQFF,TGTGCCAGCAGTGACTCTGGTCCGGAGGGTGAGCAGTTCTTC
TRBJ2-2,.,few,TRBV5-1,CASSVVAGANTGELFF,TGCGCCAGCAGCGTTGTCGCGGGTGCGAACACCGGGGAGCTGTTTTTT
TRBJ2-3,.,few,TRBV3-1,CASSQTAVNTDTQYF,TGTGCCAGCAGCCAAACTGCGGTGAACACAGATACGCAGTATTTT
TRBJ2-3,TRBD1,many,TRBV15,CATSRGTGDITDTQYF,TGTGCCACCAGCAGAGGGACAGGGGACATAACAGATACGCAGTATTTT
TRBJ2-7,TRBD1,.,TRBV12-3/TRBV12-4,CASTPGQGYEQYF,TGTGCCAGCACCCCGGGACAGGGGTACGAGCAGTACTTC
TRBJ2-3,TRBD1,few,TRBV12-3/TRBV12-4,CASSPYTGVTDTQYF,TGTGCCAGCAGTCCTTACACAGGGGTCACAGATACGCAGTATTTT
TRBJ2-2,.,.,TRBV25-1,CASSESIRAGELFF,TGTGCCAGCAGTGAATCCATTCGGGCCGGGGAGCTGTTTTTT
TRBJ2-4,TRBD2,few,TRBV11-1,CASSFSKPGTSGRKNIQYF,TGTGCCAGCAGCTTCTCAAAACCCGGGACTAGCGGGAGGAAAAACATTCAGTACTTC
TRBJ1-1,.,many,TRBV4-2,CASSQPPAAAFF,TGTGCCAGCAGCCAACCCCCTGCAGCGGCTTTCTTT